Each of the 2 T cell receptor beta chains below was sequenced from the same sample in a study of blood T cell repertoires in COVID-19. This table comes from immunoSEQ multiplex PCR, and its TCRdb copy is limited to in-frame clones, with some not included. The data contain about 250,000 clones, 86% of them singletons. Material for sequencing was peripheral blood. The receptor set was obtained from a woman aged 60-75 years who had recovered from COVID-19.

The rearrangement joins TRBV7-2 to TRBJ2-1; no definite D call. CDR1 is SGHTA, CDR2 FQGNSA, per germline. Trimming left V 5 bases short and J 9 bases short, with 14 bases between. The CDR3 has 13 residues. CDR3 sequence: CASSPSRVGEQFF. CDR3 coding DNA: TGTGCCAGCAGCCCCAGTCGGGTAGGTGAGCAGTTCTTC.

The chain recombines TRBV4-3 with TRBJ1-2; TRBD1 aligns across 7 bases. Per germline, CDR1 LGHNA and CDR2 YSLEER. The length of the CDR3 is 18 residues. The trim removed 0 bases at V and 4 bases at J, leaving 14 bases unmatched. The CDR3: CASSQDRQGVDRVYGYTF. CDR3 DNA: TGCGCCAGCAGCCAAGATCGGCAGGGGGTGGATAGGGTCTATGGCTACACCTTC.